This TCR beta chain came from a study of cytomegalovirus exposure and HLA in healthy donors. The wider study: The early release's HLA-typed donors yielded some 85 million unique TCRs. Study-wide findings and caveats: There were reportedly fewer N-insertions in an Asian-associated ancestry cluster than the roughly 670-donor mean, in a later analysis.

CDR1 is SGHAT, CDR2 FQNNGV, per germline. V lost 5 bases to trimming and J lost 3 bases; unmatched junction nucleotides: 8. This CDR3 is built from 15 residues. A note on this clone: Its antigen remains unknown.

The PCR made use of 60 Vbeta and 13 Jbeta primers. How the authors handled the data: Unique TCR beta chains totaled some 81 million in a later count, with around 10 million of them shared. Clones were sequenced by immunoSEQ multiplex PCR, and TCRdb holds only the in-frame ones, with some missing. The V and J calls and clone size come from that table; D and trimming were worked out from the DNA. The sample shows under 35,000 clones, less than 70% of them seen only once. Sequenced material: PBMCs. The J gene is TRBJ1-1, the V gene TRBV11-2, with TRBD1 matching 8 bases. The receptor was isolated from a man in his fifties in good health and CMV-seropositive. CDR3 DNA sequence: TGTGCCAGCAGCCTCCAGACAGGGGCTTACACTGAAGCTTTCTTT. Translated, it gives CASSLQTGAYTEAFF.